This passage covers 31 T cell receptor beta chains from one sample sequenced in a study of blood T cell repertoires in COVID-19. The method was immunoSEQ multiplex PCR; TCRdb's version includes in-frame clones alone and lacks a portion of them. The sample gives 55,000 to 80,000 clones, less than 90% of which show up once; about 18% is in the top ten. Sequencing was done on a sample of peripheral blood. The receptors shown here come from a woman older than 75 with acute or convalescent COVID-19.

This clone has more than one count but fewer than ten. Written as DNA, the CDR3 is TGTGCCAGCAGTCACACAGGGCCGAGGACTGAAGCTTTCTTT. It is translated as CASSHTGPRTEAFF. The chain recombines TRBV3-1 (or the pseudogene TRBV3-2) with TRBJ1-1, with D maybe TRBD1 (6 bases). Germline CDR1 and CDR2: LGHDT and YNNKEL (reference sequence). The CDR3 is 14 amino acids. V was trimmed by 6 bases and J by 5 bases, leaving 16 bases between them.

The chain has TRBV2 and TRBJ1-5, with a weak D call TRBD1 (5 bases). The germline V and J ends were trimmed by 5 bases and 6 bases, with 14 bases remaining between them. CDR1 is SNHLY, CDR2 FYNNEI, per germline. This CDR3 has 14 residues. For the CDR3, the DNA is TGTGCCAGCAGTATTACGGGACTTCTTCAGCCCCAGCATTTT. This sequence encodes CASSITGLLQPQHF.

The chain employs TRBV5-4 and TRBJ2-1; TRBD1 matches 8 bases. This CDR3 has 16 residues. Trimming removed 4 bases from V and 1 base from J; junction bases left unmatched: 7. Germline V gene sequence: CDR1 SGHNT, CDR2 YYREEE (reference sequence). CDR3 coding DNA: TGTGCCAGCAGCCCGCAACAGGGGGTGTCCTACAATGAGCAGTTCTTC. Translating it yields CASSPQQGVSYNEQFF. Variable domain in full (rest from reference TRBV5-4 and TRBJ2-1): ETGVTQSPTHLIKTRGQQVTLRCSSQSGHNTVSWYQQALGQGPQFIFQYYREEENGRGNFPPRFSGLQFPNYSSELNVNALELDDSALYLCASSPQQGVSYNEQFFGPGTRLTVL.

The genes are TRBV5-4 and TRBJ1-1; D unresolved. The CDR3 spans 13 residues. Trimming shortened V by 0 bases and J by 4 bases, and 7 bases separated the two germline ends. The V gene's germline CDR1 is SGHNT and CDR2 YYREEE (reference sequence). DNA for the CDR3: TGTGCCAGCAGCTTGGGAGGTCCCACTGAAGCTTTCTTT. It encodes CASSLGGPTEAFF.

The V call is TRBV18, the J call TRBJ1-5, with 9 nucleotides matching TRBD1. Germline-derived CDR1 and CDR2 are KGHSH and LQKENI. The CDR3 extends over 16 amino acids. Trimming at V came to 1 base and at J to 6 bases, leaving 7 bases not matched to a gene. The CDR3: CASSPLETGGGQPQHF. The CDR3 DNA sequence: TGTGCCAGCTCACCACTGGAGACAGGGGGAGGTCAGCCCCAGCATTTT.

This clone showed up just a few times. The chain links TRBV5-1 to TRBJ2-1, with D possibly being TRBD2 (6 bases). Germline V gene sequence: CDR1 SGHRS, CDR2 YFSETQ. This CDR3 region has 16 residues. V shed 4 bases and J shed 0 bases, with 14 bases lying between them. CDR3 bases: TGCGCCAGCAGCAAAAGCCGCGGGACCTCCTACAATGAGCAGTTCTTC. This codes for CASSKSRGTSYNEQFF.

A note on this clone: A read error may account for a junction end that differs from germline. The chain couples TRBV7-7 to TRBJ2-1; 9 nucleotides match TRBD1. CDR1 SSHAT and CDR2 FNYEAQ come from the germline V gene (reference sequence). The CDR3 is made up of 20 amino acids. As DNA, the CDR3 is TGTGCTAGCAGCCCGAGCCCCACCGTGGACAGGGGAAGCTCCTACAATGAGCAGTTCTTC. This codes for CASSPSPTVDRGSSYNEQFF.

V and J are TRBV9 and TRBJ1-6, with a weak D call TRBD1 (6 bases). Looked up from germline, CDR1 is SGDLS and CDR2 is YYNGEE. V lost 3 bases and J lost 7, with 14 bases in between. This CDR3 spans 15 amino acids. As DNA, the CDR3 is TGTGCCAGCAGCGGGTTTCGGGGGGCAAATTCACCCCTCCACTTT. Its protein is CASSGFRGANSPLHF.

The chain has TRBV28 and TRBJ1-2; 8 bases match TRBD1. The CDR3 contains 11 residues. Trimming removed 4 bases from V and 8 bases from J; junction bases left unmatched: 0. Germline V gives CDR1 MDHEN, CDR2 SYDVKM. The CDR3 DNA sequence: TGTGCCAGCAGTTACAGGGGGGGCTACACCTTC. Amino acid sequence: CASSYRGGYTF.

The genes are TRBV30 and TRBJ1-4, with D perhaps TRBD1 (6 bases). This CDR3 comprises 14 residues. The germline CDR1 and CDR2 sequences are GTSNPN and SVGIG (reference sequence). V was cut by 2 bases and J by 4 bases, with 11 bases left in between. This CDR3 is CAWSPGTSNEKLFF. CDR3 sequence (DNA): TGTGCCTGGAGTCCCGGGACAAGTAATGAAAAACTGTTTTTT. Combining the CDR3 with reference TRBV30 and TRBJ1-4 gives the whole variable domain SQTIHQWPATLVQPVGSPLSLECTVEGTSNPNLYWYRQAAGRGLQLLFYSVGIGQISSEVPQNLSASRPQDRQFILSSKKLLLSDSGFYLCAWSPGTSNEKLFFGSGTQLSVL.

A remark on this clone: Different DNA sequences within this sample yield the same CDR3. The chain joins TRBV3-1 (or the pseudogene TRBV3-2) to TRBJ1-1; D is possibly TRBD1 (5 bases). This CDR3 is 13 amino acids long. Germline CDR1 is LGHDT and CDR2 is YNNKEL (reference sequence). V lost 3 bases, J lost 1 base, and 6 bases lay in between. The CDR3 reads CASSHGGNTEAFF. The CDR3 DNA follows: TGTGCCAGCAGCCACGGGGGGAACACTGAAGCTTTCTTT.

The chain carries TRBV9 and TRBJ2-5; tentative D call: TRBD1 (6 bases). The CDR3 totals 15 residues. The V gene's germline CDR1 is SGDLS and CDR2 YYNGEE. Trimming took off 2 bases at V and 5 bases at J, with 16 bases between the two ends. The CDR3 loop reads CASSVSSGEWETQYF. Written as DNA, the CDR3 is TGTGCCAGCAGCGTTTCCTCAGGGGAGTGGGAGACCCAGTACTTC.

The chain couples TRBV7-3 to TRBJ1-1, with D possibly being TRBD1 (5 bases). The V end lost 4 bases, the J end lost 3 bases, and 15 bases lay between the germline ends. The CDR3 runs to 15 residues. Germline CDR1 and CDR2: SGHTA and FQGTGA. The CDR3 DNA follows: TGTGCCAGCAGCTCGGGACCCAGCGGGGACACTGAAGCTTTCTTT. Its translation is CASSSGPSGDTEAFF.

The V gene is TRBV30, the J gene TRBJ1-4; D not certain. Germline V gives CDR1 GTSNPN, CDR2 SVGIG (reference sequence). CDR3 size: 13 residues. The V gene lost 1 base and the J gene lost 12 bases, with 15 bases spanning the gap. This chain's CDR3 is CAWSEAGLSELFF. CDR3 sequence (DNA): TGTGCCTGGAGTGAAGCGGGATTGTCGGAACTGTTTTTT.

This clone has a handful of counts. The rearrangement uses TRBV2 and TRBJ2-7, with D unresolved. Trimming cost V 5 bases and J 0 bases, with 14 bases left between them. Germline-derived CDR1 and CDR2 are SNHLY and FYNNEI. This CDR3 has 15 residues. CDR3 sequence (DNA): TGTGCCAGCAGTCCCCTGTCATGGAGCTCCTACGAGCAGTACTTC. It specifies CASSPLSWSSYEQYF. Variable domain in full (rest from reference TRBV2 and TRBJ2-7): EPEVTQTPSHQVTQMGQEVILRCVPISNHLYFYWYRQILGQKVEFLVSFYNNEISEKSEIFDDQFSVERPDGSNFTLKIRSTKLEDSAMYFCASSPLSWSSYEQYFGPGTRLTVT.

The gene calls are TRBV19 and TRBJ1-1; no clear D. There are 13 residues in the CDR3. CDR1 is LNHDA, CDR2 SQIVND, per germline (reference sequence). V lost 1 base to trimming and J lost 4 bases, with 7 bases between them. DNA of the CDR3: TGTGCCAGTAGTATAGTGGGGAGCACTGAAGCTTTCTTT. Its translation: CASSIVGSTEAFF.

The chain carries TRBV5-1 and TRBJ2-5, with 14 bases identical to TRBD2. This CDR3 is 16 amino acids long. V dropped 4 bases and J dropped 5; count of bases not matched to a gene: 7. Per germline, CDR1 SGHRS and CDR2 YFSETQ. The CDR3 nucleotides read TGCGCCAGCAGCCCCGGGACTAGCGGGAGAAGTGAGACCCAGTACTTC. Translating it yields CASSPGTSGRSETQYF.

The V call is TRBV7-3, the J call TRBJ1-1; TRBD1 might be the D (6 bases). Deletions cut 2 bases from V and 1 base from J, with 14 bases between. The CDR3 runs 16 residues. Germline V gene sequence: CDR1 SGHTA, CDR2 FQGTGA. In nucleotides, the CDR3 is TGTGCCAGCAGCTTATTTCATGGGGGCAAGAACACTGAAGCTTTCTTT. Residues: CASSLFHGGKNTEAFF.

The chain is built from TRBV4-2 and TRBJ2-1, with a possible D match to TRBD2 (7 bases). V was clipped by 0 bases and J by 14 bases, with 14 bases between them. Per germline, CDR1 LGHNA and CDR2 YNFKEQ. The CDR3 consists of 13 residues. This chain's CDR3 is CASSQDMGEGEFF. The CDR3 coding sequence is TGTGCCAGCAGCCAAGATATGGGGGAGGGGGAGTTCTTC.

The chain combines TRBV7-9 with TRBJ2-7; tentative D call: TRBD1 (6 bases). Germline CDR1 and CDR2: SEHNR and FQNEAQ (reference sequence). This CDR3 has 14 residues. The V gene lost 1 base and the J gene lost 9 bases, with 16 bases spanning the gap. CDR3 coding DNA: TGTGCCAGCAGCTTAGAAATTCCAGGGGAACGGCAGTACTTC. Encoded protein: CASSLEIPGERQYF.

This chain joins TRBV29-1 and TRBJ1-2, with D unresolved. V lost 1 base and J 7 bases, leaving 13 bases between the germline ends. The CDR3 consists of 13 residues. Germline V gene sequence: CDR1 SQVTM, CDR2 ANQGSEA. CDR3: CSVEVIQRGGYTF. The CDR3 DNA sequence: TGCAGCGTTGAAGTCATCCAGCGTGGTGGCTACACCTTC.

The chain uses TRBV5-1 and TRBJ1-1, with D possibly TRBD1 on 5 matching bases. The ends were cut back, 4 bases at V and 1 base at J, with 11 bases in the middle. The CDR3 has 14 amino acids. The germline gives CDR1 SGHRS, CDR2 YFSETQ. The CDR3 loop is CASSVREGNTEAFF. The DNA for the CDR3 is TGCGCCAGCAGCGTCAGGGAGGGGAACACTGAAGCTTTCTTT.

The chain couples TRBV5-5 to TRBJ1-1; tentative D call: TRBD1 (6 bases). Trimming removed 0 bases at V and 1 base at J, with 16 bases between. There are 17 residues in the CDR3. CDR1 and CDR2 (germline): SGHKS, YYEKEE (reference sequence). The CDR3 DNA is TGTGCCAGCAGCTTGGTTGTGTTGCGGGGGGCGAACACTGAAGCTTTCTTT. It encodes CASSLVVLRGANTEAFF.

The rearrangement uses TRBV9 and TRBJ1-1; TRBD1 aligns across 7 bases. With V trimmed by 4 bases and J by 1 base, 4 bases remained unmatched. Germline CDR1 SGDLS, CDR2 YYNGEE. The CDR3 is made up of 14 amino acids. The CDR3 DNA follows: TGTGCCAGCAGCTCGGGACAGCGGAACACTGAAGCTTTCTTT. As protein: CASSSGQRNTEAFF.

The chain is built from TRBV5-4 and TRBJ2-3; 7 bases map to TRBD1. The length of the CDR3 is 18 residues. With 0 bases clipped from V and 0 bases from J, the junction kept 10 bases outside the gene matches. Looked up from germline, CDR1 is SGHNT and CDR2 is YYREEE (reference sequence). CDR3 in amino acids: CASSLGGQNNPSTDTQYF. The CDR3 DNA sequence: TGTGCCAGCAGCTTGGGGGGACAGAACAACCCTAGCACAGATACGCAGTATTTT.

This sequence joins TRBV29-1 and TRBJ2-1; D gene uncertain. The germline V gene has CDR1 SQVTM and CDR2 ANQGSEA. The V and J ends lost 4 bases and 8 bases respectively, with 6 bases between them. CDR3 size: 10 residues. The CDR3, as DNA: TGCAGCGTTGGCCCGGATGAGCAGTTCTTC. Protein: CSVGPDEQFF.

The chain joins TRBV6-1 to TRBJ1-1; D perhaps matches TRBD1 (6 bases). Germline CDR1 reads MNHNS; CDR2 reads SASEGT. This CDR3 region has 14 residues. Trimming removed 3 bases at V and 3 bases at J, with 11 bases between. CDR3 residues: CASSEYREHTEAFF. CDR3 sequence (DNA): TGTGCCAGCAGTGAGTACAGGGAGCACACTGAAGCTTTCTTT.

V usage is TRBV19 and J usage is TRBJ1-6; TRBD1 matches 7 bases. Germline assignment: CDR1 LNHDA and CDR2 SQIVND (reference sequence). J gave up 6 bases and V 6 bases, and 5 bases lay outside the gene matches. There are 14 residues in the CDR3. The CDR3 is CASSSGQSNSPLHF. CDR3 DNA sequence: TGTGCCAGTAGCTCGGGACAGAGTAATTCACCCCTCCACTTT.

The chain combines TRBV3-1 (or the pseudogene TRBV3-2) with TRBJ2-5; 7 nucleotides align to TRBD2. The V gene end was trimmed by 5 bases and the J gene end by 1 base; junction bases not matched to a gene: 7. The CDR3 length is 15 residues. The V gene's germline CDR1 is LGHDT and CDR2 YNNKEL (reference sequence). The CDR3 nucleotides are TGTGCCAGCAGCGCCAGCGGGGCCCTCCAAGAGACCCAGTACTTC. It encodes CASSASGALQETQYF.

The J gene is TRBJ2-3, the V gene TRBV5-1; a weak D match, TRBD2 (7 bases). Trimming stripped 0 bases from V and 4 bases from J, with 12 bases between. The CDR3 extends over 15 amino acids. Germline loops: CDR1 SGHRS, CDR2 YFSETQ. The CDR3 sequence is CASSLATGRADTQYF. The CDR3 DNA sequence: TGCGCCAGCAGCTTGGCTACAGGGAGGGCAGATACGCAGTATTTT.

The chain employs TRBV7-6 and TRBJ2-7, with 9 bases aligning to TRBD2. V shed 1 base and J 5 bases; nucleotides not matched to a gene: 6. The germline gives CDR1 SGHVS, CDR2 FNYEAQ. This CDR3 has 15 residues. In nucleotides, the CDR3 is TGTGCCAGCAGCTTAGAGCCTAGCGGGGATAACGAGCAGTACTTC. It encodes CASSLEPSGDNEQYF.